The clone carrying this TCR beta chain has more than one count but fewer than ten. The sample comes from a study of control samples from healthy donors and cancer patients. The CDR3 contains 14 residues. Germline CDR1 and CDR2: MNHEY and SMNVEV (reference sequence). The ends were cut back, 7 bases at V and 4 bases at J, with 11 bases in the middle. The method was immunoSEQ multiplex PCR; TCRdb's version includes in-frame clones alone and lacks a portion of them. The table has over 45,000 clones, approximately 89% seen once. The sample taken for sequencing was PBMCs. The receptor was isolated from a man aged 40-55 years with colorectal cancer. The chain joins TRBV27 to TRBJ1-6; tentatively, D is TRBD1 (6 bases). CDR3 region: CASTEGGYNSPLHF. The CDR3 region has the DNA TGTGCCAGCACTGAGGGGGGTTATAATTCACCCCTCCACTTT.